This TCR beta chain was captured in a study of breast tumors, draining lymph nodes, adjacent tissues. TCRdb processed the multiplex PCR reads anew with MiXCR; each CDR3 protein has one entry. The data show under 350,000 distinct CDR3 sequences, 30% seen once. V lost 6 bases and J lost 6, with 18 bases in between. The CDR3 has 15 residues. The lymph nodes were axillary draining lymph nodes from breast cancer patients. The sequence came from a female donor with breast cancer. Some clones in this sample may be carry-over from other donors' samples. The genes are TRBV12-3 or TRBV12-4 and TRBJ2-1; TRBD2 is a possible D gene (6 bases). The source material was axillary lymph node tissue. Here the CDR3 reads CASRSSVGKGNEQFF. CDR3 DNA sequence: TGTGCCAGCAGGTCTAGCGTGGGCAAGGGCAATGAGCAGTTCTTC.